The subject of this entry is one T cell receptor (beta chain). These data originate in a study of blood T cell repertoires in COVID-19. TCRdb's copy holds only in-frame clones and misses some; the assay was immunoSEQ multiplex PCR. This table holds about 100,000 clones, 90% found once. The material sequenced was peripheral blood. This receptor was taken from a young man with COVID-19, enrolled during active disease.

CDR3 bases: TGTGCCAGCAGCGCGACAGGGGATAATTCACCCCTCCACTTT. Its protein product is CASSATGDNSPLHF. This sequence joins TRBV7-3 and TRBJ1-6, with 8 bases lining up with TRBD1. Looked up from germline, CDR1 is SGHTA and CDR2 is FQGTGA. V trimming: 5 bases; J trimming: 5 bases; junction bases outside the gene matches: 2. The CDR3 consists of 14 residues.